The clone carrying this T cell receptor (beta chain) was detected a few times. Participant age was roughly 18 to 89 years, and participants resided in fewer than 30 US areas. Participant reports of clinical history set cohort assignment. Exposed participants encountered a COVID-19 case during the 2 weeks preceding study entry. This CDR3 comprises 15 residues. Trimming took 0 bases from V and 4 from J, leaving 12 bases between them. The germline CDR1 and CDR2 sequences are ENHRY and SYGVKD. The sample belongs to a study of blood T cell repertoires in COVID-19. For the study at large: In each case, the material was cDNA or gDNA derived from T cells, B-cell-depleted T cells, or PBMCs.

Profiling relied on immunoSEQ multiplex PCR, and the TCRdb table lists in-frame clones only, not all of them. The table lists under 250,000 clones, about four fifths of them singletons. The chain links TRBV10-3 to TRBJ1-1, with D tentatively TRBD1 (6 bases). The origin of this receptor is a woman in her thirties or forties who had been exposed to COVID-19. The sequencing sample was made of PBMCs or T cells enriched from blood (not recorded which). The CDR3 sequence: CAISESGGAPTEAFF. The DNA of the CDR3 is TGTGCCATCAGTGAGTCAGGGGGAGCGCCCACTGAAGCTTTCTTT.